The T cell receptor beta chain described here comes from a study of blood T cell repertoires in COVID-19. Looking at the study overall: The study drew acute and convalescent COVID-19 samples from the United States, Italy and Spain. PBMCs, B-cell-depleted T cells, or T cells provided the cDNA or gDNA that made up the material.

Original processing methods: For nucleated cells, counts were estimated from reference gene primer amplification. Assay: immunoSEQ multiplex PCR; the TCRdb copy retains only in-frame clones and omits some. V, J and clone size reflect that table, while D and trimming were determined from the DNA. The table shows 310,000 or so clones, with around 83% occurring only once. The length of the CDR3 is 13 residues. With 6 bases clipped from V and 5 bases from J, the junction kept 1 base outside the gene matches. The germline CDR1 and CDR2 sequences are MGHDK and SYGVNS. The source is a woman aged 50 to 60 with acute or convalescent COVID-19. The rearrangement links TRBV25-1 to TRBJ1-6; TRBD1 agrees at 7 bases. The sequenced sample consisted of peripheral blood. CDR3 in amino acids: CASRQGHNSPLHF. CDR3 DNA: TGTGCCAGCAGACAGGGGCATAATTCACCCCTCCACTTT.